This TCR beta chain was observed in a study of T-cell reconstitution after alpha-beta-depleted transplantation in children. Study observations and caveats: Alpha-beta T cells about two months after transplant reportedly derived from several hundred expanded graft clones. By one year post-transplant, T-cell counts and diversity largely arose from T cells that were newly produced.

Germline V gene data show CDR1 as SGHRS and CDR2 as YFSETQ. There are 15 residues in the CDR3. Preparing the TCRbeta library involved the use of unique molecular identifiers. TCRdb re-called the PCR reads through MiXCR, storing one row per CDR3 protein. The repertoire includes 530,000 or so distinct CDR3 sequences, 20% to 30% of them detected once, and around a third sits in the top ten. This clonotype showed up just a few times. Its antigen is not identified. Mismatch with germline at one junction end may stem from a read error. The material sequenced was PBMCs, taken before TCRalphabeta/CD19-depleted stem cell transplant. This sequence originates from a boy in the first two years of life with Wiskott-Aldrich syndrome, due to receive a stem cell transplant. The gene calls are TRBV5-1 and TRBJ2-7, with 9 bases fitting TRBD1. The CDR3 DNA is TGCGTCAGCAGCCTGGCGACAGGGGGTATTTACGAGCAGTACTTC. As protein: CVSSLATGGIYEQYF.